Below, 23 T cell receptor beta chains from the same sample are listed, as sequenced in a study of T cells in Graves' hyperthyroidism and ophthalmopathy. TCR beta CDR3 regions were amplified from RNA transcripts. When the TCR CDR3 underwent first-round RT-PCR, the HTBI primer set was used. TCRdb itself ran the multiplex PCR reads through MiXCR, one entry per CDR3 protein. This table has under 350,000 distinct CDR3 sequences, roughly 20% appearing once. The material sequenced was blood. Receptors were obtained from a woman aged 45-65 years with Graves' hyperthyroidism.

This clonotype was detected a few times. The chain links TRBV5-6 to TRBJ2-5; possibly TRBD2 for D (5 bases). The germline V gene has CDR1 SGHDT and CDR2 YYEEEE. This CDR3 is 14 amino acids long. V lost 1 base, J lost 5 bases, and 12 bases lay in between. The CDR3 is CASSLRLRGETQYF. The CDR3 DNA follows: TGTGCCAGCAGCTTGCGACTCCGAGGGGAGACCCAGTACTTC. The whole variable domain, remainder taken from reference TRBV5-6 and TRBJ2-5, is DAGVTQSPTHLIKTRGQQVTLRCSPKSGHDTVSWYQQALGQGPQFIFQYYEEEERQRGNFPDRFSGHQFPNYSSELNVNALLLGDSALYLCASSLRLRGETQYFGPGTRLLVL.

The chain uses TRBV11-1 and TRBJ1-3; D gene uncertain. The V gene's germline CDR1 is SGHAT and CDR2 FQDESV (reference sequence). V was shortened by 5 bases and J by 0 bases, with 2 bases between the two germline ends. The CDR3 spans 12 residues. The CDR3 loop is CASSVSGNTIYF. The DNA of the CDR3 is TGTGCCAGCAGCGTCTCTGGAAACACCATATATTTT.

The chain is built from TRBV6-1 and TRBJ1-5; no clear D. V was clipped by 9 bases and J by 5 bases, with 17 bases between them. The CDR3 has 14 amino acids. Germline loops: CDR1 MNHNS, CDR2 SASEGT. CDR3 in DNA: TGTGCCAGTGCATCAGAGGTCCAGGATCAGCCCCAGCATTTT. The encoded protein is CASASEVQDQPQHF.

The rearrangement links TRBV7-2 to TRBJ2-7; D not resolved. Germline CDR1 is SGHTA and CDR2 is FQGNSA. The CDR3 length is 14 residues. V was shortened by 5 bases and J by 3 bases, with 14 bases between the two germline ends. CDR3 coding DNA: TGTGCCAGCAGCCCTCTTGACGGAAGCTACGAGCAGTACGTC. This gives the protein CASSPLDGSYEQYV.

The chain employs TRBV5-5 and TRBJ1-1; TRBD1 is a possible D gene (5 bases). Trimming removed 4 bases at V and 3 bases at J, with 16 bases between. The CDR3 length is 15 residues. The V gene's germline CDR1 is SGHKS and CDR2 YYEKEE (reference sequence). The CDR3 DNA reads as TGTGCCAGCAGCACTCTCCAGGGCTCGGACACTGAAGCTTTCTTT. It translates to CASSTLQGSDTEAFF.

In this sample, this clonotype turned up a few times. V usage is TRBV6-1 and J usage is TRBJ2-3; D unclear. Germline V CDR1 and CDR2: MNHNS, SASEGT. Deletions cut 8 bases from V and 0 bases from J, with 9 bases between. The CDR3 consists of 13 residues. CDR3 sequence (DNA): TGTGCCAGCCGCGAGGTGAGCACAGATACGCAGTATTTT. Translated, it gives CASREVSTDTQYF.

Many counts were recorded for this clonotype. This chain uses TRBV2 with TRBJ1-2; possible D gene TRBD1, 5 bases. Germline-derived CDR1 and CDR2 are SNHLY and FYNNEI. The CDR3 spans 15 residues. Trimming removed 6 bases from V and 4 bases from J, with 18 bases in between. The CDR3 spells CASRVPGPLSYGYTF. The CDR3 nucleotides read TGTGCCAGCAGAGTTCCGGGACCGCTAAGCTATGGCTACACCTTC.

This clonotype was detected a few times. The rearrangement joins TRBV28 to TRBJ1-2; possibly TRBD1 for D (5 bases). This CDR3 has 17 residues. Between the trimmed V and J ends, which lost 4 bases and 3 bases, there was a span of 21 bases. Germline V gives CDR1 MDHEN, CDR2 SYDVKM. The CDR3 sequence is CASSSPGPESHYYGYTF. The CDR3 region has the DNA TGTGCCAGCAGTTCGCCGGGACCTGAGAGCCATTACTATGGCTACACCTTC.

The table lists this clonotype with many counts. This chain connects TRBV6-1 to TRBJ1-1, with D possibly matching TRBD1 (5 bases). Germline V lookup: CDR1 MNHNS, CDR2 SASEGT. This CDR3 has 14 residues. Trimming removed 5 bases at V and 4 bases at J, with 14 bases between. CDR3 amino acids: CASSQDRGVTEAFF. CDR3 DNA: TGTGCCAGCAGTCAAGACAGAGGGGTCACTGAAGCTTTCTTT.

This clonotype was picked up a small number of times. The rearrangement links TRBV13 to TRBJ1-3, with TRBD1 identical over 8 bases. V dropped 0 bases and J dropped 0; count of bases not matched to a gene: 1. Germline lookup yields CDR1 PRHDT and CDR2 FYEKMQ (reference sequence). The CDR3 has 16 amino acids. CDR3 bases: TGTGCCAGCAGCTTAGGAGGGACAGGCTCTGGAAACACCATATATTTT. Protein: CASSLGGTGSGNTIYF.

The chain has TRBV6-5 and TRBJ2-3; 9 positions agree with TRBD2. There are 16 residues in the CDR3. The V gene end was trimmed by 0 bases and the J gene end by 4 bases; junction bases not matched to a gene: 5. Germline V gene sequence: CDR1 MNHEY, CDR2 SVGAGI. CDR3 amino acids: CASSYSGSGRPDTQYF. As DNA, the CDR3 is TGTGCCAGCAGTTACTCTGGTAGCGGGAGACCAGATACGCAGTATTTT.

This clonotype was recorded at least ten times. J is TRBJ1-2 and V is TRBV6-1, with TRBD1 as a possible D gene (6 bases). Trimming left V 0 bases short and J 7 bases short, with 15 bases between. CDR1 and CDR2 (germline): MNHNS, SASEGT. The CDR3 spans 15 residues. The CDR3 DNA is TGTGCCAGCAGTGAAGCTGAATGGGGGCCGGCTGGCTACACCTTC. The encoded protein is CASSEAEWGPAGYTF.

This clonotype was observed many times. This chain links TRBV27 with TRBJ2-3, with unresolved D. This CDR3 contains 15 residues. CDR1 and CDR2 (germline): MNHEY, SMNVEV (reference sequence). With 0 bases removed from V and 0 bases from J, the gap between germline ends came to 7 bases. The CDR3 DNA reads TGTGCCAGCAGTTTATCCAGCCTGAGCACAGATACGCAGTATTTT. It specifies CASSLSSLSTDTQYF.

CDR3 DNA: TGTGCCAGCAGGGACTTACTAGCGTTAGGCACAGATACGCAGTATTTT. Its protein product is CASRDLLALGTDTQYF. The chain links TRBV6-1 to TRBJ2-3, with 7 bases identical to TRBD2. The V and J ends lost 6 bases and 1 base, in that order; junction bases with no gene match: 10. The CDR3 extends over 16 amino acids. Germline loops: CDR1 MNHNS, CDR2 SASEGT.

There are a few counts of this clonotype. The CDR3 carries no conserved terminal phenylalanine or tryptophan, so it likely arises from a read error. V usage is TRBV5-1 and J usage is TRBJ1-1, with 8 bases lining up with TRBD1. From germline, CDR1 is SGHRS and CDR2 YFSETQ. J gave up 1 base and V 0 bases, and 2 bases lay outside the gene matches. The CDR3 has 15 residues. For the CDR3, the DNA is TGCGCCAGCAGCTTGGTGCAGGGGGCGAACACTGAAGCTTTCTCT. Amino acids: CASSLVQGANTEAFS.

This clonotype was counted between two and nine times. The rearrangement uses TRBV4-2 and TRBJ2-3, with 10 bases fitting TRBD2. The ends lost 2 bases at V and 3 bases at J; junction bases unmatched: 8. CDR1 is LGHNA and CDR2 is YNFKEQ in the germline V gene. The CDR3 covers 17 residues. CDR3 bases: TGTGCCAGCAGCCAAAAAGCTAGCGGGGGAGTTACAGATACGCAGTATTTT. Translated, it gives CASSQKASGGVTDTQYF.

The J gene is TRBJ1-1, the V gene TRBV6-1; D gene ambiguous. Germline V lookup: CDR1 MNHNS, CDR2 SASEGT. The CDR3 runs to 15 residues. V was cut by 5 bases and J by 0 bases, with 13 bases left in between. The CDR3 bases are TGTGCCAGCAGTCCGATGACGGCCGTGAACACTGAAGCTTTCTTT. Protein product: CASSPMTAVNTEAFF.

Many counts were recorded for this clonotype. The rearrangement uses TRBV20-1 and TRBJ1-2; a possible D gene is TRBD1 (6 bases). The CDR3 has 14 amino acids. V was trimmed by 3 bases and J by 3 bases, leaving 14 bases between them. Per the germline V gene, CDR1 is DFQATT and CDR2 is SNEGSKA (reference sequence). CDR3 sequence: CSASAPGEDYGYTF. CDR3 nucleotide sequence: TGCAGTGCTAGCGCGCCAGGGGAGGACTATGGCTACACCTTC.

This clonotype was observed at least ten times. The chain uses TRBV5-1 and TRBJ2-1, with TRBD2 matching 9 bases. Germline CDR1 and CDR2: SGHRS and YFSETQ. Trimming at V came to 3 bases and at J to 7 bases, leaving 5 bases not matched to a gene. The CDR3 runs 14 residues. The CDR3, as DNA: TGCGCCAGCAGCTCCGTCCTAGCGGGAAATGAGCAGTTCTTC. This gives the protein CASSSVLAGNEQFF.

This clonotype was detected a few times. The chain is built from TRBV20-1 and TRBJ2-5, with D perhaps matching TRBD2 (5 bases). V was shortened by 3 bases and J by 4 bases, with 21 bases between the two germline ends. CDR1 is DFQATT, CDR2 SNEGSKA, per germline (reference sequence). This CDR3 spans 16 amino acids. CDR3 nucleotide sequence: TGCAGTGCTAGTCATGGCGCTAGCTCAACTGGAGAGACCCAGTACTTC. Protein product: CSASHGASSTGETQYF.

The sample holds a few counts of this clonotype. The chain joins TRBV6-6 to TRBJ2-3; D not resolved. Germline CDR1 and CDR2: MNHNY and SVGAGI (reference sequence). CDR3 size: 14 residues. The V end was cut by 0 bases, the J end by 5 bases, with 9 bases between. For the CDR3, the DNA is TGTGCCAGCAGTTACTCCCCCGGCCGAGATACGCAGTATTTT. Protein sequence: CASSYSPGRDTQYF.

This clonotype was counted ten times or more. The chain recombines TRBV4-2 with TRBJ2-3; D tentatively reads TRBD1 or TRBD2 (5 bases each). The CDR3 is 16 residues long. Germline V CDR1 and CDR2: LGHNA, YNFKEQ. Trimming removed 0 bases from V and 1 base from J, with 11 bases in between. The CDR3 DNA reads as TGTGCCAGCAGCCAAGAAGGGGCAGCGGGCACAGATACGCAGTATTTT. Translating it yields CASSQEGAAGTDTQYF.

This clonotype was seen ten or more times. The chain carries TRBV28 and TRBJ2-3; D perhaps matches TRBD2 (5 bases). CDR1 is MDHEN and CDR2 is SYDVKM in the germline V gene. Deletions cut 5 bases from V and 2 bases from J, with 20 bases between. The CDR3 is made up of 17 amino acids. The chain's CDR3 is CASSGRVLPGDTDTQYF. The CDR3, as DNA: TGTGCCAGCAGTGGCCGGGTCTTACCCGGGGACACAGATACGCAGTATTTT.